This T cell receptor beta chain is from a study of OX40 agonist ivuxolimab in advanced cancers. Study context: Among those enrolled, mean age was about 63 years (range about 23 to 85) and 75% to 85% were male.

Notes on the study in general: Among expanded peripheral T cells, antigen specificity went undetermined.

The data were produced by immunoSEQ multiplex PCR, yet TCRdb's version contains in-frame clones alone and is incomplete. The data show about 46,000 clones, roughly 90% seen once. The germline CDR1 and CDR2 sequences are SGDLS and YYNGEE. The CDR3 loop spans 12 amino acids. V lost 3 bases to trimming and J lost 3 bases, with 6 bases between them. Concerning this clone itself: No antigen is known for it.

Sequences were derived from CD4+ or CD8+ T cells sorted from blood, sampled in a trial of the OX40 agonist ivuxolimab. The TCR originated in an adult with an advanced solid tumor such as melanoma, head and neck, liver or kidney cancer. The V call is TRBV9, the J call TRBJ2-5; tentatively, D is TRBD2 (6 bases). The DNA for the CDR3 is TGTGCCAGCAGCGGACTAGAAGAGACCCAGTACTTC. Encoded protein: CASSGLEETQYF.